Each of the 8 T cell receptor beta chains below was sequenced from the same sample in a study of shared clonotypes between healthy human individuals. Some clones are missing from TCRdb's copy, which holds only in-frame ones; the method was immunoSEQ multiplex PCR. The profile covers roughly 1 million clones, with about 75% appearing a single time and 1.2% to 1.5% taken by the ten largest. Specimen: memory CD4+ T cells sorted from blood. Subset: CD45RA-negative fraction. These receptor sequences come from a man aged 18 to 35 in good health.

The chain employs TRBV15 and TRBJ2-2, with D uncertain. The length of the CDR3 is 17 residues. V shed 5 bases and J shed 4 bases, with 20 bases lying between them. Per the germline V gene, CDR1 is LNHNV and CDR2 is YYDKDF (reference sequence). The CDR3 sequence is CATSGRLLGSGTGELFF. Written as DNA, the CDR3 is TGTGCCACCAGCGGCCGACTTCTTGGGTCAGGCACCGGGGAGCTGTTTTTT.

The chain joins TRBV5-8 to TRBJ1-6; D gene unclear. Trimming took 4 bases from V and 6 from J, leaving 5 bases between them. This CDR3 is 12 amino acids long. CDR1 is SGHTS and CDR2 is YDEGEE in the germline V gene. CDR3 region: CASSLSNSPLHF. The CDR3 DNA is TGTGCCAGCAGCCTTAGTAATTCACCCCTCCACTTT.

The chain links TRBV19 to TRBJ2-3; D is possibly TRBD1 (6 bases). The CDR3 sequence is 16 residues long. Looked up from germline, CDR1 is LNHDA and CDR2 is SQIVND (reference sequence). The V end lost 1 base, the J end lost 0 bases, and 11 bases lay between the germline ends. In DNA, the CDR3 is TGTGCCAGTAGTATAGGGGCAGGGGCTAGCACAGATACGCAGTATTTT. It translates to CASSIGAGASTDTQYF.

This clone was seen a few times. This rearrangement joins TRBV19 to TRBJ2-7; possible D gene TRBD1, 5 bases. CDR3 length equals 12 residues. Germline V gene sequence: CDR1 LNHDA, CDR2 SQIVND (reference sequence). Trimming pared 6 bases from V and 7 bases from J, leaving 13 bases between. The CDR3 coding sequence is TGTGCCAGTAGCTGGGCGGCAGGGGAGCAGTACTTC. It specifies CASSWAAGEQYF. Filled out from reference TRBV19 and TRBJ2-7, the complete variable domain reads DGGITQSPKYLFRKEGQNVTLSCEQNLNHDAMYWYRQDPGQGLRLIYYSQIVNDFQKGDIAEGYSVSREKKESFPLTVTSAQKNPTAFYLCASSWAAGEQYFGPGTRLTVT.

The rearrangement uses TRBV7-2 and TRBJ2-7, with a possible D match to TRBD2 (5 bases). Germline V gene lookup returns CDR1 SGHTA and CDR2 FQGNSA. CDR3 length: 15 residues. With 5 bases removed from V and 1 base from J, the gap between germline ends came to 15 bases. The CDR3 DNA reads TGTGCCAGCAGCCCCCGAAGGGAGAGATCCTACGAGCAGTACTTC. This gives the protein CASSPRRERSYEQYF.

CDR3 loop: CASSRDRDYEQYF. The CDR3 DNA sequence: TGTGCCAGCAGCCGGGACAGGGACTACGAGCAGTACTTC. The chain employs TRBV2 and TRBJ2-7, with 9 bases matching TRBD1. With 6 bases clipped from V and 3 bases from J, the junction kept 3 bases outside the gene matches. The CDR3 covers 13 residues. CDR1 is SNHLY, CDR2 FYNNEI, per germline.

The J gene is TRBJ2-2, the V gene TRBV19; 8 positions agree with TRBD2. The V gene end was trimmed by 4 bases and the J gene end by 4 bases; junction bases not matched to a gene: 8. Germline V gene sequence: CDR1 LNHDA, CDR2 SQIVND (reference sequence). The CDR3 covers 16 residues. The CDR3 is CASSNPAGVRTGELFF. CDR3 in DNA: TGTGCCAGTAGTAACCCAGCGGGAGTGCGCACCGGGGAGCTGTTTTTT.

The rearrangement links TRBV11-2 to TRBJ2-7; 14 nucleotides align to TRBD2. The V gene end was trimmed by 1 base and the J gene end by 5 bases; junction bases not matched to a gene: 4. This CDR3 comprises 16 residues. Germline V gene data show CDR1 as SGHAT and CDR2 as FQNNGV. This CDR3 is CASSLGLAGGWNEQYF. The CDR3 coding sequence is TGTGCCAGCAGCTTAGGACTAGCGGGGGGGTGGAACGAGCAGTACTTC.